These 15 T cell receptor beta chains came from one sample sequenced in a study of identical twins. TCRdb passed the 5' RACE reads through MiXCR, listing each CDR3 protein once. The sample has fewer than 500,000 distinct CDR3 sequences; 13% to 15% are singletons. These data were also reused for a study on yellow fever vaccine responses in identical twins.

The sequencing sample was made of CD4+ T cells sorted from blood. The receptors shown here come from a woman in her late teens or twenties in good health.

J is TRBJ2-2 and V is TRBV30, with 7 bases identical to TRBD2. The trim removed 5 bases at V and 3 bases at J, leaving 9 bases unmatched. This CDR3 region has 15 residues. Germline V CDR1 and CDR2: GTSNPN, SVGIG (reference sequence). CDR3 bases: TGTGCCTGGTTGCCCGCCCGGGGGGACACCGGGGAGCTGTTTTTT. It yields the protein CAWLPARGDTGELFF.

The V and J genes are TRBV18 and TRBJ2-1, with D possibly matching TRBD1 (5 bases). The germline CDR1 and CDR2 sequences are KGHSH and LQKENI. The CDR3 has 13 residues. V lost 1 base and J lost 5, with 6 bases in between. The CDR3 region has the DNA TGTGCCAGCTCACCACAGGGGAACAATGAGCAGTTCTTC. Amino acids: CASSPQGNNEQFF.

This clonotype was counted between two and nine times. This CDR3 reads CASSRLDSIHYSNQPQHF. The CDR3 bases are TGTGCCAGCAGCCGCTTGGACAGCATCCATTATAGCAATCAGCCCCAGCATTTT. V is TRBV5-6 and J is TRBJ1-5; perhaps TRBD1 as D (6 bases). V was clipped by 4 bases and J by 0 bases, with 20 bases between them. The CDR3 totals 18 residues. The germline V gene encodes CDR1 SGHDT and CDR2 YYEEEE.

This clonotype was recorded once. This chain uses TRBV6-5 with TRBJ1-6; D is ambiguous. The CDR3 spans 17 residues. Germline loops: CDR1 MNHEY, CDR2 SVGAGI. Trimming removed 0 bases from V and 0 bases from J, with 9 bases in between. The CDR3 region is CASSYSLGASYNSPLHF. The CDR3 DNA reads as TGTGCCAGCAGTTACTCGTTGGGAGCCTCCTATAATTCACCCCTCCACTTT.

This clonotype has a handful of counts. The chain uses TRBV27 and TRBJ2-2; TRBD2 agrees at 11 bases. Germline V CDR1 and CDR2: MNHEY, SMNVEV (reference sequence). V lost 2 bases, J lost 0 bases, and 8 bases stayed unmatched. The length of the CDR3 is 19 residues. CDR3 loop: CASSLRLAGGAPNTGELFF. CDR3 in DNA: TGTGCCAGCAGTTTAAGGCTAGCGGGGGGAGCTCCGAACACCGGGGAGCTGTTTTTT.

The J gene is TRBJ2-1, the V gene TRBV10-3; D possibly corresponds to TRBD2 (5 bases). V dropped 3 bases and J dropped 0 bases, with 9 bases sitting between them. The CDR3 consists of 15 residues. CDR1 is ENHRY, CDR2 SYGVKD, per germline. The CDR3 DNA is TGTGCCATCAGTGATAAAGCGGCCTCCTACAATGAGCAGTTCTTC. Protein: CAISDKAASYNEQFF.

This clonotype came up a few times. V usage is TRBV4-2 and J usage is TRBJ2-5; a possible D gene is TRBD1 (6 bases). The CDR3 consists of 16 residues. The ends were cut back, 1 base at V and 1 base at J, with 13 bases in the middle. The germline CDR1 and CDR2 sequences are LGHNA and YNFKEQ. CDR3 region: CASSQVGGQSQETQYF. In DNA form, the CDR3 reads TGTGCCAGCAGCCAAGTAGGTGGACAGTCCCAAGAGACCCAGTACTTC.

Ten or more counts support this clonotype. The chain carries TRBV12-3 or TRBV12-4 and TRBJ1-1, with 8 bases aligning to TRBD1. This CDR3 region has 15 residues. J was trimmed by 2 bases and V by 5 bases; bases with no gene match: 7. CDR3 sequence: CASSRGTGGNTEAFF. CDR3 sequence (DNA): TGTGCCAGCAGTAGGGGGACAGGTGGAAACACTGAAGCTTTCTTT.

This sequence joins TRBV6-2 or TRBV6-3 and TRBJ2-1; D might be TRBD1 or TRBD2, each matching 5 bases. CDR1 and CDR2 (germline): MNHEY, SVGEGT. The CDR3 totals 18 residues. V lost 6 bases, J lost 3 bases, and 24 bases lay in between. In DNA, the CDR3 is TGTGCCAGCAGCCAAAAATTCCGGGACCCATTATACTACAATGAGCAGTTCTTC. It codes for CASSQKFRDPLYYNEQFF.

This clonotype was seen a handful of times. The J gene is TRBJ1-2, the V gene TRBV2; 10 nucleotides align to TRBD1. This CDR3 is 20 amino acids long. V trimming: 6 bases; J trimming: 0 bases; junction bases outside the gene matches: 19. Germline V gives CDR1 SNHLY, CDR2 FYNNEI. The CDR3 sequence is CASSVMYIGTGVGPNYGYTF. In DNA form, the CDR3 reads TGTGCCAGCAGCGTTATGTATATTGGGACAGGGGTAGGACCTAACTATGGCTACACCTTC.

The V gene is TRBV2, the J gene TRBJ2-2, with D hard to call. Germline loops: CDR1 SNHLY, CDR2 FYNNEI. This CDR3 region has 15 residues. Trimming left V 5 bases short and J 0 bases short, with 10 bases between. The CDR3 loop is CASSKGRANTGELFF. For the CDR3, the DNA is TGTGCCAGCAGTAAAGGAAGGGCGAACACCGGGGAGCTGTTTTTT. The variable domain in full, completed from reference TRBV2 and TRBJ2-2, reads EPEVTQTPSHQVTQMGQEVILRCVPISNHLYFYWYRQILGQKVEFLVSFYNNEISEKSEIFDDQFSVERPDGSNFTLKIRSTKLEDSAMYFCASSKGRANTGELFFGEGSRLTVL.

This clonotype was picked up a small number of times. The V and J genes are TRBV3-1 and TRBJ2-6; D is undetermined. V lost 0 bases to trimming and J lost 0 bases, with 6 bases between them. This CDR3 contains 16 residues. Germline-derived CDR1 and CDR2 are LGHDT and YNNKEL (reference sequence). In DNA form, the CDR3 reads TGTGCCAGCAGCCAAGATCTGGGCTCTGGGGCCAACGTCCTGACTTTC. This encodes CASSQDLGSGANVLTF.

The chain couples TRBV20-1 to TRBJ2-5; D possibly corresponds to TRBD2 (6 bases). The CDR3 is 15 residues long. V dropped 0 bases and J dropped 5 bases, with 16 bases sitting between them. Germline loops: CDR1 DFQATT, CDR2 SNEGSKA (reference sequence). The CDR3 here is CSARDGASGRETQYF. In DNA form, the CDR3 reads TGCAGTGCTAGAGATGGGGCATCGGGGAGGGAGACCCAGTACTTC.

V usage is TRBV20-1 and J usage is TRBJ2-7, with a possible D match to TRBD2 (5 bases). Looked up from germline, CDR1 is DFQATT and CDR2 is SNEGSKA (reference sequence). The V and J ends lost 7 bases and 1 base respectively, with 11 bases between them. The length of the CDR3 is 12 residues. The CDR3 region has the DNA TGCAGTGTGAGGGCCACATCCTACGAGCAGTACTTC. Amino acid sequence: CSVRATSYEQYF.

The chain recombines TRBV5-1 with TRBJ1-6, with D tentatively TRBD1 (5 bases). The CDR3 extends over 14 amino acids. V lost 0 bases and J 7 bases, leaving 8 bases between the germline ends. Germline-derived CDR1 and CDR2 are SGHRS and YFSETQ. This chain's CDR3 is CASSLEGANSPLHF. DNA of the CDR3: TGCGCCAGCAGCTTGGAAGGGGCGAATTCACCCCTCCACTTT.